The 31 T cell receptor beta chains below come from one sample, sequenced in a study of chemoradiotherapy in HPV16-positive cancers. Repertoires were generated with immunoSEQ multiplex PCR, while TCRdb's copy carries only in-frame clones and drops some. In the table there are approximately 13,000 clones, approximately 70% of which are singletons. This material was obtained from a patient who underwent chemoradiotherapy. The receptors here all came from a human donor with HPV-associated anogenital cancer.

This chain links TRBV5-8 with TRBJ1-1, with 11 bases lining up with TRBD1. CDR3 length: 15 amino acids. Per germline, CDR1 SGHTS and CDR2 YDEGEE. The ends lost 3 bases at V and 2 bases at J; junction bases unmatched: 3. CDR3 in amino acids: CASSWWTGGNTEAFF. The CDR3 DNA sequence: TGTGCCAGCAGCTGGTGGACAGGGGGCAACACTGAAGCTTTCTTT.

The chain recombines TRBV7-9 with TRBJ2-6; D is perhaps TRBD2 (7 bases). Trimming took 5 bases from V and 4 from J, leaving 12 bases between them. In germline, CDR1 is SEHNR, CDR2 FQNEAQ (reference sequence). This CDR3 is 15 amino acids long. CDR3 sequence reads: CASSRGAEGANVLTF. DNA of the CDR3: TGTGCCAGCAGCCGGGGGGCTGAAGGGGCCAACGTCCTGACTTTC.

The chain recombines TRBV30 with TRBJ2-2; D possibly corresponds to TRBD1 (6 bases). This CDR3 comprises 13 residues. V was shortened by 0 bases and J by 6 bases, with 8 bases between the two germline ends. The germline V gene encodes CDR1 GTSNPN and CDR2 SVGIG (reference sequence). The CDR3 coding sequence is TGTGCCTGGAGTGTACAGGGATCCGGGGAGCTGTTTTTT. Its protein is CAWSVQGSGELFF.

DNA for the CDR3: TGTGCCAGCAGCCCCCCGGGACGGCTTACCTACGAGCAGTACTTC. Its protein is CASSPPGRLTYEQYF. V is TRBV6-5 and J is TRBJ2-7, with D tentatively TRBD1 or TRBD2 (5 bases each). This CDR3 is built from 15 residues. The germline V and J ends were trimmed by 6 bases and 2 bases, with 17 bases remaining between them. From germline, CDR1 is MNHEY and CDR2 SVGAGI.

This clone has only a few counts. The V call is TRBV7-2, the J call TRBJ1-2; D is possibly TRBD1 (5 bases). V shed 4 bases and J shed 4 bases, with 13 bases lying between them. Germline lookup yields CDR1 SGHTA and CDR2 FQGNSA. The length of the CDR3 is 14 residues. As DNA, the CDR3 is TGTGCCAGCAGCTGGCGGGACCTAGGCTATGGCTACACCTTC. It specifies CASSWRDLGYGYTF.

The sample holds a few counts of this clone. The chain joins TRBV14 to TRBJ1-1; perhaps TRBD1 as D (5 bases). V dropped 0 bases and J dropped 10 bases, with 9 bases sitting between them. CDR1 is SGHDN and CDR2 is FVKESK in the germline V gene. The length of the CDR3 is 12 residues. CDR3 DNA sequence: TGTGCCAGCAGCCAAGACAGGGCTCGAGCTTTCTTT. Translation gives CASSQDRARAFF. The variable domain in full, completed from reference TRBV14 and TRBJ1-1, reads EAGVTQFPSHSVIEKGQTVTLRCDPISGHDNLYWYRRVMGKEIKFLLHFVKESKQDESGMPNNRFLAERTGGTYSTLKVQPAELEDSGVYFCASSQDRARAFFGQGTRLTVV.

This clone was counted once. V gene TRBV18 combines with J gene TRBJ2-1; D uncertain. The V and J ends lost 2 bases and 10 bases respectively, with 9 bases between them. Germline V gene data show CDR1 as KGHSH and CDR2 as LQKENI. The CDR3 consists of 12 residues. CDR3 loop: CASSPGVEEQFF. CDR3 bases: TGTGCCAGCTCACCAGGGGTCGAGGAGCAGTTCTTC.

This clone is medium-sized by share. The chain has TRBV7-8 and TRBJ1-4; tentative D call: TRBD1 (6 bases). Germline CDR1 reads SGHVS; CDR2 reads FQNEAQ. The germline V and J ends were trimmed by 6 bases and 0 bases, with 17 bases remaining between them. The CDR3 consists of 17 residues. CDR3 in amino acids: CASSSTGPLATNEKLFF. In DNA form, the CDR3 reads TGTGCCAGCAGTTCCACAGGGCCCCTTGCAACTAATGAAAAACTGTTTTTT. The complete variable domain, with remaining parts taken from reference TRBV7-8 and TRBJ1-4, reads GAGVSQSPRYKVAKRGQDVALRCDPISGHVSLFWYQQALGQGPEFLTYFQNEAQLDKSGLPSDRFFAERPEGSVSTLKIQRTQQEDSAVYLCASSSTGPLATNEKLFFGSGTQLSVL.

This clone appeared a few times. The chain combines TRBV27 with TRBJ2-7, with D hard to call. Per germline, CDR1 MNHEY and CDR2 SMNVEV (reference sequence). The CDR3 is 10 amino acids. Trimming stripped 6 bases from V and 0 bases from J, with 0 bases between. For the CDR3, the DNA is TGTGCCAGCAGCTCCTACGAGCAGTACTTC. Translation: CASSSYEQYF.

This clone occurred a few times. This chain joins TRBV27 and TRBJ1-2; perhaps TRBD1 as D (6 bases). Looked up from germline, CDR1 is MNHEY and CDR2 is SMNVEV (reference sequence). This CDR3 is 12 amino acids long. Trimming removed 7 bases from V and 2 bases from J, with 8 bases in between. CDR3 sequence reads: CASKDRNYGYTF. The CDR3 bases are TGTGCCAGCAAGGACAGAAACTATGGCTACACCTTC.

V and J are TRBV2 and TRBJ2-2, with TRBD1 matching 11 bases. The CDR3 runs to 15 residues. J was trimmed by 5 bases and V by 6 bases; bases with no gene match: 5. Per the germline V gene, CDR1 is SNHLY and CDR2 is FYNNEI. The CDR3 reads CASRAGTGGTGELFF. The CDR3 DNA follows: TGTGCCAGCAGAGCCGGGACAGGGGGTACCGGGGAGCTGTTTTTT.

CDR3 sequence: CASSQVGVRTGRNTEAFF. Here the CDR3 DNA reads TGCGCCAGCAGCCAAGTGGGAGTGAGAACAGGGCGGAACACTGAAGCTTTCTTT. This chain links TRBV4-1 with TRBJ1-1, with D tentatively TRBD1 (6 bases). V shed 1 base and J shed 1 base, with 19 bases lying between them. This CDR3 contains 18 residues. The germline V gene encodes CDR1 MGHRA and CDR2 YSYEKL.

The chain has TRBV7-2 and TRBJ2-3; 10 nucleotides align to TRBD1. Per the germline V gene, CDR1 is SGHTA and CDR2 is FQGNSA. The ends lost 0 bases at V and 2 bases at J; junction bases unmatched: 2. The CDR3 extends over 16 amino acids. This chain's CDR3 is CASSLAGTGATDTQYF. The CDR3 coding sequence is TGTGCCAGCAGCTTAGCCGGGACAGGGGCCACAGATACGCAGTATTTT.

This rearrangement joins TRBV5-4 to TRBJ1-6, with TRBD1 as a possible D gene (6 bases). Between the trimmed V and J ends, which lost 4 bases and 8 bases, there was a span of 19 bases. This CDR3 is built from 16 residues. The germline V gene encodes CDR1 SGHNT and CDR2 YYREEE (reference sequence). CDR3 nucleotides: TGTGCCAGCAGCCGGGGAGGGGGGAGCGGCGATTCACCCCTCCACTTT. Translation: CASSRGGGSGDSPLHF.

The CDR3 bases are TGTGCCAGCAGCCCGTTCAATCAGCCCCAGCATTTT. This encodes CASSPFNQPQHF. The genes are TRBV5-8 and TRBJ1-5; D call uncertain. The CDR3 extends over 12 amino acids. CDR1 is SGHTS and CDR2 is YDEGEE in the germline V gene. The ends were cut back, 4 bases at V and 3 bases at J, with 5 bases in the middle.

The chain carries TRBV19 and TRBJ2-5; D is possibly TRBD1 (6 bases). The CDR3 is made up of 13 amino acids. From germline, CDR1 is LNHDA and CDR2 SQIVND (reference sequence). V was cut by 3 bases and J by 5 bases, with 10 bases left in between. The CDR3 sequence is CASSIGRGETQYF. Written as DNA, the CDR3 is TGTGCCAGTAGTATCGGTAGGGGGGAGACCCAGTACTTC. The variable domain in full, with the rest retrieved from reference TRBV19 and TRBJ2-5, is DGGITQSPKYLFRKEGQNVTLSCEQNLNHDAMYWYRQDPGQGLRLIYYSQIVNDFQKGDIAEGYSVSREKKESFPLTVTSAQKNPTAFYLCASSIGRGETQYFGPGTRLLVL.

This rearrangement joins TRBV2 to TRBJ2-1; 7 nucleotides match TRBD1. Germline CDR1 reads SNHLY; CDR2 reads FYNNEI. CDR3 length equals 13 residues. V lost 7 bases and J lost 13; bases outside the gene matches: 13. The CDR3 region is CASKADRNTVQFF. CDR3 nucleotide sequence: TGTGCCAGCAAAGCGGACAGGAACACCGTCCAGTTCTTC.

The chain employs TRBV5-1 and TRBJ2-7; 7 nucleotides align to TRBD1. The CDR3 consists of 14 residues. From germline, CDR1 is SGHRS and CDR2 YFSETQ. With 6 bases clipped from V and 6 bases from J, the junction kept 12 bases outside the gene matches. CDR3 in DNA: TGCGCCAGCACCACGGGTTGGACAGGAAGCGAGCAGTACTTC. This gives the protein CASTTGWTGSEQYF. Full variable domain (outside the CDR3, taken from reference TRBV5-1 and TRBJ2-7): KAGVTQTPRYLIKTRGQQVTLSCSPISGHRSVSWYQQTPGQGLQFLFEYFSETQRNKGNFPGRFSGRQFSNSRSEMNVSTLELGDSALYLCASTTGWTGSEQYFGPGTRLTVT.

This clone was observed a few times. The chain couples TRBV5-1 to TRBJ2-2, with D possibly TRBD1 on 6 matching bases. Looked up from germline, CDR1 is SGHRS and CDR2 is YFSETQ. Between the trimmed V and J ends, which lost 1 base and 5 bases, there was a span of 6 bases. The CDR3 totals 13 residues. The CDR3 sequence: CASSLTGTGELFF. The CDR3 DNA reads TGCGCCAGCAGCTTGACAGGGACCGGGGAGCTGTTTTTT.

The chain uses TRBV5-1 and TRBJ2-7; D gene ambiguous. Germline CDR1 reads SGHRS; CDR2 reads YFSETQ. This CDR3 contains 14 residues. The ends were cut back, 1 base at V and 1 base at J, with 9 bases in the middle. The CDR3 DNA sequence: TGCGCCAGCAGCTTGCCATACGCGTCCTACGAGCAGTACTTC. This gives the protein CASSLPYASYEQYF.

The V and J genes are TRBV14 and TRBJ2-7; possibly TRBD2 for D (6 bases). Trimming removed 0 bases from V and 6 bases from J, with 12 bases in between. Germline V gives CDR1 SGHDN, CDR2 FVKESK. The CDR3 is made up of 14 amino acids. The CDR3 DNA is TGTGCCAGCAGCCAAGAGGAGGGGCTCGGCGAGCAGTACTTC. Residues: CASSQEEGLGEQYF.

V usage is TRBV5-1 and J usage is TRBJ2-1; 15 nucleotides agree with TRBD2. This CDR3 has 16 residues. V gave up 4 bases and J gave up 8 bases; unmatched junction bases: 7. Germline values: CDR1 SGHRS, CDR2 YFSETQ. Written as DNA, the CDR3 is TGCGCCAGCAGCCGCTGGACTAGCGGGGGGGCCCATGAGCAGTTCTTC. Its protein product is CASSRWTSGGAHEQFF.

This clone came up a few times. J is TRBJ2-2 and V is TRBV4-1; 7 nucleotides align to TRBD1. Germline V gene data show CDR1 as MGHRA and CDR2 as YSYEKL. With 0 bases clipped from V and 8 bases from J, the junction kept 9 bases outside the gene matches. The CDR3 totals 16 residues. The CDR3 region is CASSQDQAGGTGELFF. In nucleotides, the CDR3 is TGCGCCAGCAGCCAAGATCAAGCAGGGGGTACAGGGGAGCTGTTTTTT.

The chain links TRBV13 to TRBJ2-3, with D perhaps TRBD1 (6 bases). Trimming cost V 5 bases and J 1 base, with 22 bases left between them. This CDR3 comprises 18 residues. The germline CDR1 and CDR2 sequences are PRHDT and FYEKMQ (reference sequence). The CDR3 reads CASSLKTGTSPRTDTQYF. The CDR3 DNA follows: TGTGCCAGCAGCCTCAAAACCGGGACAAGTCCTCGCACAGATACGCAGTATTTT.

The chain combines TRBV9 with TRBJ2-2; TRBD1 matches at 7 bases. This CDR3 has 14 amino acids. The V gene's germline CDR1 is SGDLS and CDR2 YYNGEE. J was trimmed by 4 bases and V by 4 bases; bases with no gene match: 4. Here the CDR3 DNA reads TGTGCCAGCAGCCCCACAGGGGCCACCGGGGAGCTGTTTTTT. Translated: CASSPTGATGELFF.

The gene calls are TRBV2 and TRBJ2-7; 8 nucleotides agree with TRBD1. This CDR3 has 14 amino acids. The germline gives CDR1 SNHLY, CDR2 FYNNEI. The trim removed 6 bases at V and 3 bases at J, leaving 7 bases unmatched. CDR3 DNA sequence: TGTGCCAGCAGCGTGGACAGGGAGAGCTACGAGCAGTACTTC. Encoded protein: CASSVDRESYEQYF.

This chain uses TRBV19 with TRBJ2-5; 9 nucleotides match TRBD2. The trim removed 3 bases at V and 4 bases at J, leaving 9 bases unmatched. This CDR3 has 16 residues. Per the germline V gene, CDR1 is LNHDA and CDR2 is SQIVND (reference sequence). This CDR3 is CASSIARTSVGETQYF. The CDR3 DNA is TGTGCCAGTAGTATTGCGAGGACTAGCGTTGGAGAGACCCAGTACTTC.

The chain is built from TRBV27 and TRBJ2-1; a possible D gene is TRBD1 (5 bases). Germline V gene sequence: CDR1 MNHEY, CDR2 SMNVEV (reference sequence). Trimming left V 6 bases short and J 4 bases short, with 13 bases between. The CDR3 has 14 residues. The CDR3 nucleotides read TGTGCCAGCAGCCCGACAGCGACTTACAATGAGCAGTTCTTC. Translating it yields CASSPTATYNEQFF.

The rearrangement links TRBV6-6 to TRBJ2-7, with TRBD1 as a possible D gene (6 bases). The CDR3 runs 13 residues. Germline-derived CDR1 and CDR2 are MNHNY and SVGAGI (reference sequence). The V end lost 2 bases, the J end lost 7 bases, and 12 bases lay between the germline ends. CDR3 in amino acids: CASSYMGQGEQYF. CDR3 DNA sequence: TGTGCCAGCAGTTACATGGGGCAGGGGGAGCAGTACTTC.

V and J are TRBV7-9 and TRBJ1-2; 10 bases align to TRBD1. The CDR3 runs 16 residues. Trimming at V came to 5 bases and at J to 8 bases, leaving 14 bases not matched to a gene. Germline V gene data show CDR1 as SEHNR and CDR2 as FQNEAQ (reference sequence). Here the CDR3 reads CASSPPRDRGNRGYTF. The CDR3 region has the DNA TGTGCCAGCAGCCCACCCCGGGACAGGGGCAATCGGGGCTACACCTTC.

The CDR3 DNA sequence: TGTGCCAGCAGCGTAGGACGAGCCTACAATGAGCAGTTCTTC. Its protein is CASSVGRAYNEQFF. This chain connects TRBV7-2 to TRBJ2-1; D unresolved. This CDR3 is built from 14 residues. CDR1 is SGHTA, CDR2 FQGNSA, per germline. Between the trimmed V and J ends, which lost 5 bases and 2 bases, there was a span of 10 bases.